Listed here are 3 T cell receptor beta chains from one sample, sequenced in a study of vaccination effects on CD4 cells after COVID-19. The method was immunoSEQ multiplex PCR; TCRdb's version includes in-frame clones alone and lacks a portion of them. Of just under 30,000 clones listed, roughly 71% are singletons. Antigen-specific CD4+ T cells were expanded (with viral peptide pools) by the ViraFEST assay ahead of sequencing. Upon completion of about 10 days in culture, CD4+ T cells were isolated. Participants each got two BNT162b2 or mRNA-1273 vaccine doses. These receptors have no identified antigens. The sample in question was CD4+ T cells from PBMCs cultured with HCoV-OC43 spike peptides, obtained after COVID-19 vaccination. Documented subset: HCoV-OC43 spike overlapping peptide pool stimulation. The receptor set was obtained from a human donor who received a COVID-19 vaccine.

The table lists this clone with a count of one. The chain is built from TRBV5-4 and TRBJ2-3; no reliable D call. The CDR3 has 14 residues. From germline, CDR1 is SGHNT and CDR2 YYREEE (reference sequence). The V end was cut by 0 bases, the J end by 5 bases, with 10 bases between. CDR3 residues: CASSLAGSLDTQYF. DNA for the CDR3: TGTGCCAGCAGCTTGGCCGGTTCCCTAGATACGCAGTATTTT.

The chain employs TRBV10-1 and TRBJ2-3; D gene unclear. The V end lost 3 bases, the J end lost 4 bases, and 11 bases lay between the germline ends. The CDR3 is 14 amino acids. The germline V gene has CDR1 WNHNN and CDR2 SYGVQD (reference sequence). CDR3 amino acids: CASSEDRVPDTQYF. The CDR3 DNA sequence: TGCGCCAGCAGTGAAGACCGGGTCCCAGATACGCAGTATTTT.

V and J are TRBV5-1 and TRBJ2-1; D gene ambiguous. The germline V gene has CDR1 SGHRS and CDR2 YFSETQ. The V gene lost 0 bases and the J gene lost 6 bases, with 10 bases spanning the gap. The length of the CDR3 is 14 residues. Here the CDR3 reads CASSLGWVRNEQFF. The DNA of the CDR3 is TGCGCCAGCAGCTTGGGTTGGGTGCGCAATGAGCAGTTCTTC.